This T cell receptor beta chain was documented in a study of blood T cells in healthy people across ages. Study information: Template switching recovered approximately one barcoded beta molecule for every two T cells. Study-level points and caveats: Comparison with aged donors showed that long-lived donors had more naive CD4+ cells and higher diversity.

The authors ran a second PCR of 7 to 11 cycles using a sample-barcoded 5' primer and a J-beta primer mix. TCRdb re-derived calls from the 5' RACE reads in MiXCR, one entry per CDR3 protein. The sample comprises roughly 730,000 distinct CDR3 sequences, approximately 60% of which are singletons, and around 24% rests with the top ten. V shed 6 bases and J shed 5 bases, with 12 bases lying between them. This CDR3 comprises 12 residues. The germline CDR1 and CDR2 sequences are DFQATT and SNEGSKA (reference sequence). About this clonotype itself: The antigen is not known.

Sequenced sample: blood. The source is a man aged 40-50 years in good health. V and J are TRBV20-1 and TRBJ2-3, with D uncertain. In DNA form, the CDR3 reads TGCAGTGCAAGCTCCCTAGGAGATACGCAGTATTTT. Protein: CSASSLGDTQYF.